This T cell receptor beta chain comes out of a study of metastatic and nonmetastatic thyroid tumors. The table lists this clone with many counts. From germline, CDR1 is GTSNPN and CDR2 SVGIG (reference sequence). CDR3 length: 12 residues. With V trimmed by 3 bases and J by 3 bases, 1 base remained unmatched. Thyroid surgery had not been preceded by any treatment in any patient. Via MiXCR, TCRdb re-called the PCR reads. The sample includes approximately 58,000 clones, roughly 20% of them seen just once. The clonotype comes from a female donor with papillary thyroid cancer or a benign thyroid nodule (not recorded which). Some clones in this sample may be carry-over from other donors' samples. V gene TRBV30 combines with J gene TRBJ2-7, with 8 bases lining up with TRBD2. The sequenced sample was blood. In DNA form, the CDR3 reads TGTGCCTGGAGCCGGGGGGGCTACGAGCAGTACTTC. Its translation: CAWSRGGYEQYF.